This TCR beta chain emerged from a study of cytomegalovirus exposure and HLA in healthy donors. Study summary: One earlier analysis, a look at 150 million to 200 million T cells, found around 110 million unique TCR beta sequences. Study-level points and caveats: Immune exposure was documented only through CMV serostatus. For presence/absence analyses, sequencing depth was assumed to be roughly uniform across donors. The majority of TCR sequences were rare, yet some public TCRs appeared in many donors.

Germline CDR1 LGHNT, CDR2 FRNRAP. V lost 6 bases and J lost 7, with 6 bases in between. The CDR3 loop spans 10 amino acids. In the PCR, 60 Vbeta and 13 Jbeta primers were used. Some clones are missing from TCRdb's copy, which holds only in-frame ones; the method was immunoSEQ multiplex PCR. The table has 150,000 or so clones, around 79% seen once. About this clone: Antigen unknown.

This chain connects TRBV12-5 to TRBJ1-1; D remains unclear. This TCR was recovered from a man aged 25-40 years in good health and CMV-seropositive. What was sequenced was PBMCs. This CDR3 reads CASGRDEAFF. CDR3 coding DNA: TGTGCTAGTGGCCGAGATGAAGCTTTCTTT.